This TCR beta chain was observed in a study of Ad26.COV2.S vaccination and SARS-CoV-2 variants. Broader study findings: Overall T cell responses may have been underestimated by the analyses of TCR breadth and depth. Vaccinated individuals (as opposed to placebo recipients) had higher spike-specific TCR breadth. CD8+ and CD4+ T cells specific for spike reportedly responded with substantial breadth after vaccination. It was found that vaccine and placebo recipients had similar non-spike TCR breadth.

From germline, CDR1 is MGHRA and CDR2 YSYEKL. V was clipped by 5 bases and J by 8 bases, with 16 bases between them. CDR3 length: 14 residues. This table comes from immunoSEQ multiplex PCR, and its TCRdb copy is limited to in-frame clones, with some not included. The sample comprises about 350,000 clones, just over 90% of which are singletons, and about 3.8% rests with the top ten. Remarks on this clone: Antigen unknown.

The V and J genes are TRBV4-1 and TRBJ2-1; weak D call: TRBD2 (6 bases). Sequences were derived from peripheral blood, sampled after recovery from COVID-19. This TCR was recovered from a human donor who had recovered from COVID-19. The CDR3 is CASSGRGGWDEQFF. The CDR3 DNA reads TGCGCCAGCAGCGGGCGGGGCGGTTGGGATGAGCAGTTCTTC.